This T cell receptor (beta chain) was observed in a study of T-cell memory formation after mild COVID-19. Study-level background: Clustering of TCRs was largely donor specific.

TCRdb passed the 5' RACE reads through MiXCR, listing each CDR3 protein once. The profile shows over 450,000 distinct CDR3 sequences, 20% of them singletons. This CDR3 has 15 residues. Trimming pared 6 bases from V and 2 bases from J, leaving 11 bases between. Germline assignment: CDR1 MNHEY and CDR2 SVGEGT. The clonotype was recovered from an adult woman who had mild COVID-19 (a few samples of this study predate the infection). Cell type and time point are not known. V gene TRBV6-2 or TRBV6-3 combines with J gene TRBJ2-6; D call uncertain. Material for sequencing was PBMCs or a T cell subset sorted from them (not recorded which). CDR3 in amino acids: CASRPMSAGANVLTF. CDR3 DNA sequence: TGTGCCAGCAGGCCAATGAGCGCTGGGGCCAACGTCCTGACTTTC.